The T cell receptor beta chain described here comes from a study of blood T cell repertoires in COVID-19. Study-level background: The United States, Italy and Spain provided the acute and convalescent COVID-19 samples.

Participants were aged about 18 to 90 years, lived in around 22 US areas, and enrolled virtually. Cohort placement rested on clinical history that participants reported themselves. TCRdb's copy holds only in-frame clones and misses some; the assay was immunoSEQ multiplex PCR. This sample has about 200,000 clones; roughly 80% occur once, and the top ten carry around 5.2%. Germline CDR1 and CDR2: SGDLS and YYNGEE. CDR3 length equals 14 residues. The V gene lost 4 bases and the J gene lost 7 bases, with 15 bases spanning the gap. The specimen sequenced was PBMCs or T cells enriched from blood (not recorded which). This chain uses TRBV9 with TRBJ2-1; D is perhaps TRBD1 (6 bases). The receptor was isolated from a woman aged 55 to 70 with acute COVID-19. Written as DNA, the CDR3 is TGTGCCAGCAGCCCTCGACAGGAGCGGAATGAGCAGTTCTTC. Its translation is CASSPRQERNEQFF. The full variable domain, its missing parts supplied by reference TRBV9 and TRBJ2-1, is DSGVTQTPKHLITATGQRVTLRCSPRSGDLSVYWYQQSLDQGLQFLIQYYNGEERAKGNILERFSAQQFPDLHSELNLSSLELGDSALYFCASSPRQERNEQFFGPGTRLTVL.